The entry that follows covers one T cell receptor (beta chain) sequence. Its target is not known. This sample is drawn from a study of T cell responses to AZD1222 COVID-19 vaccine. Overall study context: Pooled samples include second doses given at about 4 or 12 weeks.

Here immunoSEQ multiplex PCR was the method, and the copy in TCRdb shows in-frame clones only, minus some. This sample has 64,000 or so clones, with around 84% found just once. V lost 0 bases and J 2 bases, leaving 9 bases between the germline ends. This CDR3 spans 14 amino acids. The germline V gene has CDR1 SGHRS and CDR2 YFSETQ. Findings and limits, study-wide: There were repertoire samples only from the period after the peak T cell response. Targets within unmutated variant regions were reportedly found for nearly half of spike-specific TCRs.

This chain joins TRBV5-1 and TRBJ2-7; no reliable D call. Sample: peripheral blood, taken on day 0 of AZD1222 vaccination. The origin of this receptor is an adult in good health. This chain's CDR3 is CASSLAGQTYEQYF. CDR3 in DNA: TGCGCCAGCAGCTTGGCCGGGCAGACCTACGAGCAGTACTTC.